A single sample gave rise to the 32 T cell receptor beta chains below, sequenced in a study of cytomegalovirus exposure and HLA in healthy donors. In the PCR, 60 Vbeta and 13 Jbeta primers were used. Sequencing used immunoSEQ multiplex PCR; TCRdb keeps in-frame clones, though not all of them. The table includes 85,000 to 100,000 clones, around 80% detected once. The specimen was PBMCs. The source of these receptors is a woman in her fifties or sixties in good health and CMV-seronegative.

In this sample, this clone turned up a few times. The chain employs TRBV7-2 and TRBJ2-5; tentative D call: TRBD2 (5 bases). The CDR3 has 15 residues. CDR1 is SGHTA, CDR2 FQGNSA, per germline. V was clipped by 1 base and J by 4 bases, with 13 bases between them. The DNA for the CDR3 is TGTGCCAGCAGCTTAGTGCCTATAGAGGGAGAGACCCAGTACTTC. This gives the protein CASSLVPIEGETQYF. The variable domain in full, with the rest retrieved from reference TRBV7-2 and TRBJ2-5, is GAGVSQSPSNKVTEKGKDVELRCDPISGHTALYWYRQSLGQGLEFLIYFQGNSAPDKSGLPSDRFSAERTGGSVSTLTIQRTQQEDSAVYLCASSLVPIEGETQYFGPGTRLLVL.

The chain recombines TRBV6-5 with TRBJ2-5; 9 nucleotides align to TRBD2. The CDR3 totals 15 residues. Germline V lookup: CDR1 MNHEY, CDR2 SVGAGI. J lost 2 bases, V lost 5 bases, and 6 bases had no gene match. CDR3 in amino acids: CASSARSGGQETQYF. In DNA, the CDR3 is TGTGCCAGCAGTGCCCGTAGCGGGGGACAAGAGACCCAGTACTTC.

The V gene is TRBV30, the J gene TRBJ2-1; 7 bases are a match to TRBD1. Germline CDR1 GTSNPN, CDR2 SVGIG (reference sequence). The CDR3 covers 13 residues. The trim removed 1 base at V and 6 bases at J, leaving 3 bases unmatched. The CDR3 region is CAWSEGQTNEQFF. The CDR3, as DNA: TGTGCCTGGAGTGAGGGACAGACCAATGAGCAGTTCTTC.

This rearrangement joins TRBV5-4 to TRBJ1-5, with D maybe TRBD1 (6 bases). The CDR3 length is 12 residues. Germline-derived CDR1 and CDR2 are SGHNT and YYREEE (reference sequence). Trimming took off 3 bases at V and 11 bases at J, with 12 bases between the two ends. CDR3 nucleotide sequence: TGTGCCAGCAGCTCTGATCAGGGGACCCAGCATTTT. Its translation: CASSSDQGTQHF.

This chain connects TRBV11-2 to TRBJ1-2; D unresolved. Per germline, CDR1 SGHAT and CDR2 FQNNGV. Trimming took off 0 bases at V and 3 bases at J, with 5 bases between the two ends. There are 13 residues in the CDR3. The CDR3 DNA reads as TGTGCCAGCAGCTTAGACACAGACTATGGCTACACCTTC. This codes for CASSLDTDYGYTF.

The chain uses TRBV5-4 and TRBJ1-1; no firm D call. Germline CDR1 and CDR2: SGHNT and YYREEE (reference sequence). Trimming took off 0 bases at V and 4 bases at J, with 13 bases between the two ends. The CDR3 sequence is 15 residues long. DNA for the CDR3: TGTGCCAGCAGCTTGGCTGCAGGCGGGAGCACTGAAGCTTTCTTT. Translation gives CASSLAAGGSTEAFF. Drawing the rest from reference TRBV5-4 and TRBJ1-1, the complete variable domain is ETGVTQSPTHLIKTRGQQVTLRCSSQSGHNTVSWYQQALGQGPQFIFQYYREEENGRGNFPPRFSGLQFPNYSSELNVNALELDDSALYLCASSLAAGGSTEAFFGQGTRLTVV.

V is TRBV7-6 and J is TRBJ2-3; D not resolved. The CDR3 is made up of 13 amino acids. With 0 bases removed from V and 5 bases from J, the gap between germline ends came to 6 bases. Germline CDR1 SGHVS, CDR2 FNYEAQ. The DNA of the CDR3 is TGTGCCAGCAGCTTAGCGTCCGGAGATACGCAGTATTTT. It translates to CASSLASGDTQYF. Variable domain in full (rest from reference TRBV7-6 and TRBJ2-3): GAGVSQSPRYKVTKRGQDVALRCDPISGHVSLYWYRQALGQGPEFLTYFNYEAQQDKSGLPNDRFSAERPEGSISTLTIQRTEQRDSAMYRCASSLASGDTQYFGPGTRLTVL.

The J gene is TRBJ1-2, the V gene TRBV6-1; TRBD1 is a possible D gene (6 bases). Looked up from germline, CDR1 is MNHNS and CDR2 is SASEGT. The V and J ends lost 2 bases and 2 bases respectively, with 12 bases between them. The CDR3 extends over 15 amino acids. The CDR3, as DNA: TGTGCCAGCAGTGAACGGCAGGGGTTGAACTATGGCTACACCTTC. Its translation is CASSERQGLNYGYTF.

The V call is TRBV25-1, the J call TRBJ2-2; D is unresolved. The CDR3 totals 14 residues. With 1 base removed from V and 4 bases from J, the gap between germline ends came to 7 bases. Germline CDR1 MGHDK, CDR2 SYGVNS. CDR3 protein: CASSESAFTGELFF. The CDR3 nucleotides are TGTGCCAGCAGTGAATCAGCGTTCACCGGGGAGCTGTTTTTT.

This clone came up a few times. The chain joins TRBV11-2 to TRBJ2-7, with no clear D. Germline V gene data show CDR1 as SGHAT and CDR2 as FQNNGV. The CDR3 sequence is 12 residues long. V was clipped by 2 bases and J by 3 bases, with 5 bases between them. The CDR3 protein is CASSLLNYEQYF. DNA for the CDR3: TGTGCCAGCAGCTTATTAAACTACGAGCAGTACTTC.

This clone has more than one count but fewer than ten. This sequence joins TRBV18 and TRBJ1-1, with 7 bases fitting TRBD1. Trimming removed 1 base from V and 6 bases from J; junction bases left unmatched: 5. The germline V gene encodes CDR1 KGHSH and CDR2 LQKENI. The CDR3 has 14 amino acids. The CDR3 nucleotides are TGTGCCAGCTCACCACAGGAGACAGGGTCTGAAGCTTTCTTT. Its protein product is CASSPQETGSEAFF.

The gene calls are TRBV7-8 and TRBJ2-7; TRBD1 matches at 7 bases. The CDR3 loop spans 14 amino acids. V gave up 7 bases and J gave up 2 bases; unmatched junction bases: 8. The germline gives CDR1 SGHVS, CDR2 FQNEAQ. The CDR3 sequence is CASISNRGTYEQYF. CDR3 DNA sequence: TGTGCCAGCATCAGTAACAGGGGAACCTACGAGCAGTACTTC.

This rearrangement joins TRBV28 to TRBJ1-2; the D gene is possibly TRBD1 (5 bases). V was cut by 1 base and J by 7 bases, with 19 bases left in between. The CDR3 totals 16 residues. Germline V gene lookup returns CDR1 MDHEN and CDR2 SYDVKM. The CDR3 loop reads CASSLSLRGGETGYTF. In nucleotides, the CDR3 is TGTGCCAGCAGTTTATCCCTCCGGGGAGGGGAGACTGGCTACACCTTC.

This chain joins TRBV5-1 and TRBJ2-1; 8 bases are shared with TRBD2. J lost 0 bases, V lost 0 bases, and 11 bases had no gene match. Germline V gene sequence: CDR1 SGHRS, CDR2 YFSETQ. This CDR3 has 19 residues. The DNA of the CDR3 is TGCGCCAGCAGCTTGGTTGGGCGGACTAGCCAGAGCTCCTACAATGAGCAGTTCTTC. Translating it yields CASSLVGRTSQSSYNEQFF. Using reference TRBV5-1 and TRBJ2-1 for the parts outside the CDR3, the full variable domain is KAGVTQTPRYLIKTRGQQVTLSCSPISGHRSVSWYQQTPGQGLQFLFEYFSETQRNKGNFPGRFSGRQFSNSRSEMNVSTLELGDSALYLCASSLVGRTSQSSYNEQFFGPGTRLTVL.

The chain uses TRBV5-7 and TRBJ2-2; 9 bases are shared with TRBD1. TRBV5-7 falls under the ORF class, with uncertain function. V lost 5 bases to trimming and J lost 3 bases; unmatched junction nucleotides: 5. This CDR3 has 15 residues. The DNA for the CDR3 is TGTGCCAGCAGTCGCGGACAGGGGTACACCGGGGAGCTGTTTTTT. Encoded protein: CASSRGQGYTGELFF.

This chain links TRBV10-3 with TRBJ1-5, with 7 positions matching TRBD1. CDR3 length: 15 residues. The ends lost 5 bases at V and 2 bases at J; junction bases unmatched: 6. Germline values: CDR1 ENHRY, CDR2 SYGVKD. The CDR3 is CAISTQGGGNQPQHF. The CDR3 DNA is TGTGCCATCAGTACCCAGGGGGGTGGCAATCAGCCCCAGCATTTT.

This clone was detected a few times. This chain uses TRBV7-2 with TRBJ2-1, with TRBD2 matching over 12 bases. Germline lookup yields CDR1 SGHTA and CDR2 FQGNSA. V shed 4 bases and J 6 bases; nucleotides not matched to a gene: 7. The CDR3 consists of 16 residues. CDR3 amino acids: CASSSRTSGIGNEQFF. DNA for the CDR3: TGTGCCAGCAGCTCTCGGACTAGCGGGATAGGCAATGAGCAGTTCTTC.

V gene TRBV11-2 combines with J gene TRBJ1-1, with D possibly matching TRBD1 (6 bases). Germline CDR1 and CDR2: SGHAT and FQNNGV. The CDR3 totals 15 residues. Trimming took off 3 bases at V and 3 bases at J, with 14 bases between the two ends. The CDR3 sequence: CASSFADRLYTEAFF. The CDR3 bases are TGTGCCAGCAGCTTCGCGGACAGATTGTACACTGAAGCTTTCTTT.

The chain combines TRBV9 with TRBJ1-1, with D possibly matching TRBD1 (5 bases). This CDR3 is built from 13 residues. Germline CDR1 SGDLS, CDR2 YYNGEE. V was cut by 4 bases and J by 7 bases, with 14 bases left in between. CDR3 DNA sequence: TGTGCCAGCAGCCCCGGGGGAGGGAATGAAGCTTTCTTT. This encodes CASSPGGGNEAFF.

The gene calls are TRBV5-1 and TRBJ2-5; D is perhaps TRBD2 (5 bases). V was cut by 1 base and J by 4 bases, with 14 bases left in between. Germline V gives CDR1 SGHRS, CDR2 YFSETQ. The CDR3 is 15 amino acids. The CDR3 region has the DNA TGCGCCAGCAGCTTGCTTAGCGTCAGTGGAGAGACCCAGTACTTC. It specifies CASSLLSVSGETQYF. Full variable domain (remainder filled in from reference TRBV5-1 and TRBJ2-5): KAGVTQTPRYLIKTRGQQVTLSCSPISGHRSVSWYQQTPGQGLQFLFEYFSETQRNKGNFPGRFSGRQFSNSRSEMNVSTLELGDSALYLCASSLLSVSGETQYFGPGTRLLVL.

V usage is TRBV11-2 and J usage is TRBJ1-2; the D is unclear. Germline CDR1 and CDR2: SGHAT and FQNNGV. This CDR3 is 15 amino acids long. V lost 5 bases and J 4 bases, leaving 17 bases between the germline ends. The chain's CDR3 is CASSRYVGSGYGYTF. For the CDR3, the DNA is TGTGCCAGCAGCCGTTACGTGGGTAGCGGCTATGGCTACACCTTC.

The chain combines TRBV7-9 with TRBJ2-1; TRBD2 matches 7 bases. The junction had 7 bases not matched to a gene; V was cut back by 5 bases and J by 0 bases. The germline V gene has CDR1 SEHNR and CDR2 FQNEAQ (reference sequence). This CDR3 is built from 16 residues. The CDR3 coding sequence is TGTGCCAGCAGCAACGGGGGGTCGAGCTCCTACAATGAGCAGTTCTTC. Protein sequence: CASSNGGSSSYNEQFF.

For the CDR3, the DNA is TGTGCCAGCAGCTTAACAGGGTCAACTAATGAAAAACTGTTTTTT. It yields the protein CASSLTGSTNEKLFF. This chain uses TRBV7-2 with TRBJ1-4; D perhaps matches TRBD1 (6 bases). CDR3 size: 15 residues. Trimming took 2 bases from V and 0 from J, leaving 7 bases between them. CDR1 SGHTA and CDR2 FQGNSA come from the germline V gene.

J is TRBJ1-5 and V is TRBV19; D unresolved. Per the germline V gene, CDR1 is LNHDA and CDR2 is SQIVND (reference sequence). The CDR3 is 15 residues long. V was pared by 1 base and J by 0 bases, with 7 bases between. CDR3 sequence (DNA): TGTGCCAGTAGTATAGGGGAGGGTAGCAATCAGCCCCAGCATTTT. Residues: CASSIGEGSNQPQHF.

Comments on this clone: Compared with germline, one end of the junction differs, possibly owing to a read error. The rearrangement joins TRBV2 to TRBJ1-2; D is unresolved. This CDR3 is built from 13 residues. In germline, CDR1 is SNHLY, CDR2 FYNNEI. CDR3 protein: CASCETGSYGYTF. CDR3 nucleotides: TGTGCCAGCTGTGAAACGGGGAGCTATGGCTACACCTTC.

The rearrangement joins TRBV11-3 to TRBJ2-7, with TRBD2 matching 7 bases. The length of the CDR3 is 11 residues. CDR1 is SGHNT and CDR2 is YENEEA in the germline V gene. Losses at the gene ends were 5 bases for V and 13 bases for J; bases not matched to a gene: 8. CDR3 sequence (DNA): TGTGCCAGCAGCATTACCGGGACTACCTACTTC. It translates to CASSITGTTYF.

The chain uses TRBV9 and TRBJ1-4; 8 nucleotides align to TRBD1. The CDR3 runs 15 residues. Losses at the gene ends were 4 bases for V and 8 bases for J; bases not matched to a gene: 10. The V gene's germline CDR1 is SGDLS and CDR2 YYNGEE. CDR3 sequence reads: CASSPAGQGEEKLFF. CDR3 nucleotide sequence: TGTGCCAGCAGCCCCGCCGGACAGGGAGAGGAAAAACTGTTTTTT.

The chain combines TRBV7-9 with TRBJ2-7; TRBD2 might be the D (5 bases). This CDR3 region has 15 residues. Trimming took 2 bases from V and 2 from J, leaving 13 bases between them. CDR1 and CDR2 (germline): SEHNR, FQNEAQ (reference sequence). CDR3 region: CASSLSGRSTYEQYF. The CDR3 bases are TGTGCCAGCAGCTTAAGCGGCCGTAGCACCTACGAGCAGTACTTC.

This sequence joins TRBV21-1 and TRBJ2-7; the D call of TRBD1 is as the table states it, not checked on the DNA. TRBV21-1 counts as a pseudogene. The CDR3 extends over 15 amino acids. The CDR3 DNA is TGTGCCAGCAGCAAAGTACAGGGTCGTGACTACGAGCAGTACTTC. Amino acids: CASSKVQGRDYEQYF.

The genes are TRBV21-1 and TRBJ2-7; TRBD1, the table's D call, was not compared with the DNA. TRBV21-1 is annotated as a pseudogene. The CDR3 extends over 13 amino acids. The CDR3 loop reads CASSRQGADEQYF. CDR3 DNA sequence: TGTGCCAGCAGCCGACAGGGGGCTGACGAGCAGTACTTC.

This clone was found a few times. The chain links TRBV9 to TRBJ2-3, with 8 bases aligning to TRBD2. Looked up from germline, CDR1 is SGDLS and CDR2 is YYNGEE. V lost 2 bases to trimming and J lost 4 bases; unmatched junction nucleotides: 3. CDR3 length equals 14 residues. The CDR3 bases are TGTGCCAGCAGCGTGGGGCGGGGGGCAGATACGCAGTATTTT. Encoded protein: CASSVGRGADTQYF.

The J gene is TRBJ2-5, the V gene TRBV5-1; 11 bases are shared with TRBD1. The V gene end was trimmed by 4 bases and the J gene end by 5 bases; junction bases not matched to a gene: 4. The CDR3 covers 14 residues. CDR1 and CDR2 (germline): SGHRS, YFSETQ. CDR3 sequence reads: CASSRGTGGETQYF. CDR3 nucleotide sequence: TGCGCCAGCAGCCGTGGGACAGGGGGTGAGACCCAGTACTTC.